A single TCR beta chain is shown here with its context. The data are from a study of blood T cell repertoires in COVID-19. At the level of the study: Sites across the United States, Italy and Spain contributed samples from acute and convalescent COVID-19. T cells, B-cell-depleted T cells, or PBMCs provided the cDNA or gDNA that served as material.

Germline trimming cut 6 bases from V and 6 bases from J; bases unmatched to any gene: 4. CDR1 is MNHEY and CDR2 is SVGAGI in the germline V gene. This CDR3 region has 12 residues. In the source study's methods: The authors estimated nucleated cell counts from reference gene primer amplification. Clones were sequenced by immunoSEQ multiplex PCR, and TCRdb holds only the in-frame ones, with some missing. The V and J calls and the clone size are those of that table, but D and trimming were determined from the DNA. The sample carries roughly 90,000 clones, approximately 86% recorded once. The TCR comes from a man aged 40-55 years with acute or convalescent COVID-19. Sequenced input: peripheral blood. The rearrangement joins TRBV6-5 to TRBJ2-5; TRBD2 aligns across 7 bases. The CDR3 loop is CASRTAGQTQYF. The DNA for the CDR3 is TGTGCCAGCAGGACAGCGGGACAGACCCAGTACTTC.